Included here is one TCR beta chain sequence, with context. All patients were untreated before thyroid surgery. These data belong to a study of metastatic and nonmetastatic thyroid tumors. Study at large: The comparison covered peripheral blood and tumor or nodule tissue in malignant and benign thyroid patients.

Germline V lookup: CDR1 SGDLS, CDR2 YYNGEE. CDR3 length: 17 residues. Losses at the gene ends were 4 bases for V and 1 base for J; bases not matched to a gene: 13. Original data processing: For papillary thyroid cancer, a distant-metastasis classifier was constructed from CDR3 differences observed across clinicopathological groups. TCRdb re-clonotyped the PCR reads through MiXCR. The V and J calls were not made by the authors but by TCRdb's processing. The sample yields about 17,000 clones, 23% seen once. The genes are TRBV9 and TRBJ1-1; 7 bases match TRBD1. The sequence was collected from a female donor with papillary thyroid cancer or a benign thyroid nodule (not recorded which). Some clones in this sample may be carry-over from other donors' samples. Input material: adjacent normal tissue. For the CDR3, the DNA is TGTGCCAGCAGCATCCACAGGGGCTGTCCGGGGAACACTGAAGCTTTCTTT. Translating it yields CASSIHRGCPGNTEAFF. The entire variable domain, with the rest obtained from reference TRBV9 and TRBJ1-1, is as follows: DSGVTQTPKHLITATGQRVTLRCSPRSGDLSVYWYQQSLDQGLQFLIQYYNGEERAKGNILERFSAQQFPDLHSELNLSSLELGDSALYFCASSIHRGCPGNTEAFFGQGTRLTVV.